This T cell receptor beta chain originates from a study of blood T cell repertoires in COVID-19. Across the whole study: Samples of COVID-19 (acute and convalescent) were obtained from the United States, Italy and Spain. In each case, the material was cDNA or gDNA derived from T cells, B-cell-depleted T cells, or PBMCs.

The CDR3 consists of 15 residues. CDR1 is LGHDT and CDR2 is YNNKEL in the germline V gene (reference sequence). The ends were cut back, 3 bases at V and 0 bases at J, with 9 bases in the middle. Patients of the Seattle cohort, enrolled during active infection, were followed longitudinally. Per the authors' pipeline: For nucleated cells, counts were estimated from reference gene primer amplification. This table comes from immunoSEQ multiplex PCR, and its TCRdb copy is limited to in-frame clones, with some not included. V and J calls and clone size are those listed in that table; D and trimming were worked out from the DNA. Among 350,000 to 450,000 clones listed, about 90% were seen once.

The V call is TRBV3-1 (or the pseudogene TRBV3-2), the J call TRBJ1-5; D is uncertain. The sample taken for sequencing was peripheral blood. The origin of this receptor is a woman aged 55-69 years with COVID-19, enrolled during active disease. The CDR3 loop is CASSHGGLSNQPQHF. The DNA of the CDR3 is TGTGCCAGCAGCCACGGAGGGCTTAGCAATCAGCCCCAGCATTTT.